This T cell receptor beta chain was sequenced for a study of cytomegalovirus exposure and HLA in healthy donors (TCRdb year 2017). Broadly, across the study: In an earlier analysis of under 600 of the donors, roughly 300 Gb of sequence data and some 100 million unique TCR beta sequences from about 190 million T cells were reported. In a later analysis, previously published TCR beta repertoires from roughly 710 donors were re-analyzed and high-resolution HLA genotyping was added so that TCR occurrence patterns could be studied. Genome-wide SNP genotypes for about 65% of the 666 donors were used in a later genetic analysis, which treated that subset as a discovery cohort. In addition to the first cohort of 650 to 750 subjects, a separate validation cohort of 120 different subjects was used. In the later analysis, no new phenotypic data were used to find candidate immune exposures; instead, reliance was placed on TCR beta sequences and their occurrence across donors. Alongside the repertoire data, information on donor age, sex, ethnicity and CMV serostatus was compiled. HLA typing covered class I and class II loci at four-digit resolution. Across 398 genotyped donors of the cohort, an average of about 200,000 unique TCR beta nucleotide sequences per donor were sequenced, and 15% to 20% of those sequences were non-productive. The study used immunosequencing to profile the T cell repertoires of more than 650 subjects and linked those repertoires to cytomegalovirus serostatus. Typing coverage varied by locus: roughly 620-640 donors for A, B, C, DRB1 and DQB1; roughly 560 for DQA1; around 570 for DPA1; approximately 490 for DPB1. In an earlier analysis of over 550 of the donors, high-throughput TCR beta sequencing was used to judge whether each TCR beta V gene segment behaved as functional or pseudogenic. The study aimed to test whether signatures of past pathogen exposure could be identified by cataloging public T cell receptors. To predict cytomegalovirus infection status, the study brought together high-throughput TCR immunosequencing, statistical association of individual TCRs with disease status, and machine learning. Because of strong linkage in the cohort, four or five DR-DQ haplotypes were treated as single units for association and clustering. An early release that covered more than 550 HLA-typed donors contained approximately 290 gigabases of sequencing data and roughly 84 million unique TCR sequences. Every repertoire in the discovery cohort had been generated on one and the same sequencing platform. Of the roughly 400 genotyped donors, about 80% fell in the genetic ancestry cluster associated with self-reported Caucasian donors.

The library was generated by the immunoSEQ multiplex PCR assay. The multiplex PCR relied on a mix of 60 forward primers for TCR Vbeta segments and 13 reverse primers for TCR Jbeta segments. Amplification of the CDR3 region of rearranged TCR beta genes was performed with a multiplex PCR assay on genomic DNA. Amplified TCR beta libraries were sequenced as 87-base-pair reads on the Illumina HiSeq System. In the source study's methods: Across the 666 repertoires, a later analysis counted some 80 million unique TCR beta chains, around 11 million of which were shared by at least two donors. A nearest-neighbor algorithm error-corrected the raw reads and collapsed the reads into unique sequences, merging closely related sequences to remove PCR and sequencing errors. CDR3 sequences were aligned to IMGT reference sequences to assign V, D and J gene segments. For a sequence to be retained, at least a six-nucleotide match to both a V gene segment and a J gene segment was required. A rearrangement was called productive if the CDR3 had no stop codons and remained in frame with V and J, and every other rearrangement was called non-productive. CDR3 was defined according to IMGT convention as the region running from the second conserved V-encoded cysteine to the conserved J-encoded phenylalanine. The earlier analysis of approximately 500 of the donors excluded sequences that lacked an unambiguous match to a single V gene segment. In an earlier analysis of approximately 590 of the donors, a V segment was called functional when productive rearrangements were above 56.7%, and segregating when the standard deviation between donors exceeded 5%. A statistical classification framework was built for diagnosing cytomegalovirus status from the catalog of TCR beta chain sequences. In a later analysis, V and J genes were assigned by comparing TCR nucleotide sequences against IMGT/GENE-DB human TR gene sequences. Using the TCRdist pipeline, a later analysis assigned CDR3 sequences along with most-parsimonious VDJ recombination scenarios. In a later analysis, every TCR beta chain was defined by the combination of its CDR3 amino acid sequence and its V-gene family, and reads without a unique V-gene family were dropped. To address suspected cross-contamination and a sequencing artifact, a later analysis removed under 600 highly shared, low-generation-probability nucleotide sequences. A later analysis calculated a clonal expansion index for each public chain from normalized within-repertoire ranks of inferred template counts. In a later analysis, generation probabilities were computed with a VDJ recombination model fitted to out-of-frame rearrangements, and the resulting probabilities were checked against IGoR. Hypergeometric tests were used in a later analysis to score TCR-TCR, TCR-HLA and TCR-CMV co-occurrence, with a repertoire-size bias correction applied to the TCR pairs. In a later analysis, false discovery rates were estimated by permuting HLA or CMV assignments 20 times. A later analysis grouped co-occurring TCRs with DBSCAN, adding TCRdist sequence similarity when clustering within HLA-allele-positive subsets. For co-occurrence clustering, repertoires with fewer than 30,000 or more than 120,000 public chains were excluded, along with four to six repertoires with anomalous nucleotide sharing. TCRdb took over this immuneACCESS table, retaining in-frame rearrangements with V and J assigned. Such tables are incomplete; in checked studies, under half of the missing clones stem from an unresolved V gene, and the remainder is unexplained. From that table come the V and J calls and clone size; the DNA was used to work out D and trimming. A total of over 100,000 clones appear in this sample, around four fifths of them only once. The ten largest clones capture 2% to 3% of the sample.

Results the study describes overall, beyond this receptor: In an earlier analysis of some 500 of the donors, most TCR beta V segments appeared in productive rearrangements about 90% or about 30% of the time, broadly matching IMGT annotations. According to a later analysis, parvovirus B19, influenza, CMV and Epstein-Barr virus appeared linked to several top co-occurrence clusters. Linkage disequilibrium might explain the correlated functional status among segregating V segments, but an unknown experimental factor could not be ruled out. A cluster of highly shared sequence variants was judged likely to represent a technical artifact of the sequencing pipeline. A later genetic analysis associated a missense DCLRE1C variant with V-gene and J-gene trimming of TCR beta chains, and an independent cohort replicated the association. Because the 87-base-pair reads could not distinguish some IMGT-functional V segments, including TRBV6-2 and TRBV6-3, those segments were excluded. In both the original and validation cohorts, the classifier was reported to diagnose cytomegalovirus status with high specificity and sensitivity. A later analysis found that HLA-associated TCR beta chains were more clonally expanded and had lower generation probabilities than equally common non-associated chains. Because HLA typing was missing for some donors at each locus, association tests included only the typed subset. Most TCR sequences were observed very rarely across donors, whereas some public TCRs were present in many individuals. Strong co-occurrence of HLA alleles, especially DR and DQ, made assigning TCR associations to individual alleles difficult. A later analysis found that most CMV-associated TCR beta chains appeared HLA-restricted, with HLA associations seemingly driven largely by CMV exposure. A later analysis found that TCR association rates varied across HLA loci, with DRB1 alleles showing the most associated TCRs and HLA-C alleles the fewest. Three of the identified cytomegalovirus-associated TCR beta chains were confirmed in vitro to be specific for cytomegalovirus antigens. The authors suggested that the approach could potentially be generalized to other disease states and immunological phenotypes. A total of roughly 160 TCR beta chains were listed by the study as associated with cytomegalovirus. This cohort had only TCR beta chains sequenced, and the lack of alpha or paired-chain data limited which features could be detected. The presence/absence analyses assumed that sequencing depth was roughly uniform across donors, and that assumption may not be true. The earlier analysis of about 600 of the donors excluded approximately 17 rarely observed V segments, including chromosome 9 orphons, because counts were too low. A further reported finding was that TCR beta sequences accurately predicted the HLA-A and HLA-B alleles for most subjects in the first cohort. CMV serostatus was the only immune exposure information available for the cohort. Specific HLA alleles were associated with about 17,000 TCR beta sequences at a false discovery rate of 0.05 in a later analysis. Compared with the approximately 670-donor mean, donors in an Asian-associated ancestry cluster had fewer N-insertions in productive TCRs, according to a later genetic analysis.

The cohort consisted of 600 to 700 healthy bone marrow donors. Cohort members were all nominally healthy when sampled, although unrecorded immune exposures were likely present. The donor tested CMV seronegative, placing the donor among the 350 to 400 seronegative members of the cohort. A peripheral blood sample was provided by each donor, and peripheral blood mononuclear cells were used for TCR beta sequencing. The Qiagen DNeasy Blood Extraction Kit was used to extract genomic DNA from the blood cell samples. In the case of this clone: Its antigen is unknown. The input lacks base qualities; no much larger clone sits a single base away.

Trimming removed 1 base from V and 0 bases from J, leaving 9 bases between the germline ends. CDR3 length: 15 amino acids, cysteine to phenylalanine. The read is trimmed to its CDR3 DNA, 45 bases read in frame from base 1. Looking up the germline V gene (reference sequence) yields CDR1 LNHDA and CDR2 SQIVND. The V and J segments used are TRBV19 and TRBJ1-1; the best D guess is TRBD1, with 5 bases matching. The TCR originated in a man aged 35 to 55 in good health and CMV-seronegative. The material sequenced was PBMCs. CDR3 region: CASSIGQFMNTEAFF. In nucleotide form, the sequence is TGTGCCAGTAGTATAGGACAGTTCATGAACACTGAAGCTTTCTTT. The CDR3 plus the reference TRBV19 and TRBJ1-1 genes for the other parts give the full variable domain: DGGITQSPKYLFRKEGQNVTLSCEQNLNHDAMYWYRQDPGQGLRLIYYSQIVNDFQKGDIAEGYSVSREKKESFPLTVTSAQKNPTAFYLCASSIGQFMNTEAFFGQGTRLTVV.